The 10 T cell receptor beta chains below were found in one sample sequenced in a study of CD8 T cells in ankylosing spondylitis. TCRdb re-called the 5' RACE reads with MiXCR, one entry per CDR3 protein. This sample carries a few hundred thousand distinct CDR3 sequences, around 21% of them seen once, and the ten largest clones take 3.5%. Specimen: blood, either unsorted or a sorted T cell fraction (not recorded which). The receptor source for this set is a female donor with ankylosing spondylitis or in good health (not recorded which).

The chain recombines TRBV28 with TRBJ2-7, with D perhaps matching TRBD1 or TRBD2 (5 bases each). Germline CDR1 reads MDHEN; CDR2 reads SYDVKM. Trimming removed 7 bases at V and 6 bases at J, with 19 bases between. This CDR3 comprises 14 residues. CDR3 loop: CASTDWDGPSEQYF. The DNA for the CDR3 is TGTGCCAGCACCGACTGGGACGGACCGAGCGAGCAGTACTTC.

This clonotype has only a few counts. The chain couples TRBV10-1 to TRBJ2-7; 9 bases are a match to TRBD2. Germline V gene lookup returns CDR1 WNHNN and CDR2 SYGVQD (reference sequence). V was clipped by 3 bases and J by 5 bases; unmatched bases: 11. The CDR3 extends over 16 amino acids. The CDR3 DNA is TGCGCCAGCAGTGAAAGTATGAGCGGGAGGAAGGACGAGCAGTACTTC. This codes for CASSESMSGRKDEQYF.

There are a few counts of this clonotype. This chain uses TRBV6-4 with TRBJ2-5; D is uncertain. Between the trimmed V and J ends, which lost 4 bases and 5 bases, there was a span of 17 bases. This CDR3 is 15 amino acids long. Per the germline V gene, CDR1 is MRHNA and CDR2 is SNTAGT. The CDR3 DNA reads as TGTGCCAGCAGTGCTCCGACCCAGCCGCGGGAGACCCAGTACTTC. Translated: CASSAPTQPRETQYF.

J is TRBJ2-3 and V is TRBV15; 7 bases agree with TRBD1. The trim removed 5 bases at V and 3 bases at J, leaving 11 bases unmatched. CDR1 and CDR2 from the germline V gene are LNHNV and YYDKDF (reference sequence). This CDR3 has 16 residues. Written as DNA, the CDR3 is TGTGCCACCAGCCCACTCAGGACAGGATTAACAGATACGCAGTATTTT. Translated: CATSPLRTGLTDTQYF.

CDR3 loop: CSAKNPVDSYEQYF. The CDR3 DNA is TGCAGTGCTAAAAATCCCGTCGACTCCTACGAGCAGTACTTC. The chain uses TRBV20-1 and TRBJ2-7; no clear D gene. Trimming left V 4 bases short and J 0 bases short, with 13 bases between. The CDR3 consists of 14 residues. Germline CDR1 and CDR2: DFQATT and SNEGSKA (reference sequence).

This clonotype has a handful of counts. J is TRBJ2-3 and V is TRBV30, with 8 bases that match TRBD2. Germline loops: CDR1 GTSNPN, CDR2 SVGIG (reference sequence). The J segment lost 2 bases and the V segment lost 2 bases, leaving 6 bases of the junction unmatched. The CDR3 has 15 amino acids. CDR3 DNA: TGTGCCTGGAGTAATACCGGGAGGGCCACAGATACGCAGTATTTT. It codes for CAWSNTGRATDTQYF.

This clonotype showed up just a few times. CDR3 loop: CSARKGTLEFF. The CDR3 nucleotides read TGCAGTGCTAGAAAGGGGACCCTAGAGTTCTTC. The chain recombines TRBV20-1 with TRBJ2-1, with D perhaps given as TRBD1 or TRBD2 (5 bases each). Trimming cost V 2 bases and J 14 bases, with 13 bases left between them. The CDR3 has 11 amino acids. CDR1 and CDR2 (germline): DFQATT, SNEGSKA (reference sequence).

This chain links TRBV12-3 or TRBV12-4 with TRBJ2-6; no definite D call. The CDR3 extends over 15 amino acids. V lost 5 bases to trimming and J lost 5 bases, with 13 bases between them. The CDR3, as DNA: TGTGCCAGCAGTCCGGCAGTGGAGAGGGCCAACGTCCTGACTTTC. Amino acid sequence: CASSPAVERANVLTF.

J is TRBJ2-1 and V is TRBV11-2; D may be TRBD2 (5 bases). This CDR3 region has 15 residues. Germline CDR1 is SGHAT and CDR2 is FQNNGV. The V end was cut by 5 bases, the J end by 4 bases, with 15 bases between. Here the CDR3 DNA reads TGTGCCAGCAGCGCCGACTATGTTTCTTACAATGAGCAGTTCTTC. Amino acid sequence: CASSADYVSYNEQFF.

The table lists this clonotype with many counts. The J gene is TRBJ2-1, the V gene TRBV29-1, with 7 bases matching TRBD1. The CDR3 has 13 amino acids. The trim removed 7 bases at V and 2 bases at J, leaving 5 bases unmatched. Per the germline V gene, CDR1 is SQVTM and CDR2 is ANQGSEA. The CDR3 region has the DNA TGCAGCGCTGGACAGGTTGCCTACAATGAGCAGTTCTTC. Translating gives CSAGQVAYNEQFF.